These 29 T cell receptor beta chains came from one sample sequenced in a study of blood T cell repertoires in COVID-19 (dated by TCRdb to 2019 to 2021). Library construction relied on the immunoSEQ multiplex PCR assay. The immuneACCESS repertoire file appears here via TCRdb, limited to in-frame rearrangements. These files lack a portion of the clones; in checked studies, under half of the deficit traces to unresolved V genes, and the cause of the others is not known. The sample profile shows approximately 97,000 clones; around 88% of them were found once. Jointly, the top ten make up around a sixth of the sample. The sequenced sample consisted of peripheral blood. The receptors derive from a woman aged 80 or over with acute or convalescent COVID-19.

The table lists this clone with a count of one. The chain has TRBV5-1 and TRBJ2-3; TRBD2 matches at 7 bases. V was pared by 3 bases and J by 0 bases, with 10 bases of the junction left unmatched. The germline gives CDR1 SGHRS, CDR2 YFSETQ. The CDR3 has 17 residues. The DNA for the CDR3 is TGCGCCAGCAGCTCAACCCCGGGGCGGGGGAGCACAGATACGCAGTATTTT. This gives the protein CASSSTPGRGSTDTQYF.

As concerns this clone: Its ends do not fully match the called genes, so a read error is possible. This chain's CDR3 is CASRGLAGGSRSSQRNIQYF. The CDR3 coding sequence is TGTGCCAGTAGGGGACTAGCGGGGGGTAGTCGGTCTAGCCAAAGGAACATTCAGTACTTT. The chain combines TRBV19 with TRBJ2-4; 15 nucleotides align to TRBD2. This CDR3 has 20 amino acids. CDR1 and CDR2 (germline): LNHDA, SQIVND (reference sequence). The full variable domain, completed using reference TRBV19 and TRBJ2-4, is DGGITQSPKYLFRKEGQNVTLSCEQNLNHDAMYWYRQDPGQGLRLIYYSQIVNDFQKGDIAEGYSVSREKKESFPLTVTSAQKNPTAFYLCASRGLAGGSRSSQRNIQYFGAGTRLSVL.

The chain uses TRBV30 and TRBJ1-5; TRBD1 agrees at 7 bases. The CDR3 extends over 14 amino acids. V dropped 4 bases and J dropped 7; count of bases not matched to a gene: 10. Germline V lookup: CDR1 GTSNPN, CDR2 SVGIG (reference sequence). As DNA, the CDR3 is TGTGCCTGGAATGTACAGGGGTCAGGGCAGCCCCAGCATTTT. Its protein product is CAWNVQGSGQPQHF. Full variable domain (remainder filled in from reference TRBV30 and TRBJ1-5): SQTIHQWPATLVQPVGSPLSLECTVEGTSNPNLYWYRQAAGRGLQLLFYSVGIGQISSEVPQNLSASRPQDRQFILSSKKLLLSDSGFYLCAWNVQGSGQPQHFGDGTRLSIL.

The DNA for the CDR3 is TGTGCCAGCAGCCATACAACAGGGGGAAGTTCTGGAAACACCATATATTTT. It encodes CASSHTTGGSSGNTIYF. V gene TRBV3-1 (or the pseudogene TRBV3-2) combines with J gene TRBJ1-3, with 8 positions matching TRBD1. V shed 3 bases and J 1 base; nucleotides not matched to a gene: 8. There are 17 residues in the CDR3. Germline CDR1 reads LGHDT; CDR2 reads YNNKEL (reference sequence).

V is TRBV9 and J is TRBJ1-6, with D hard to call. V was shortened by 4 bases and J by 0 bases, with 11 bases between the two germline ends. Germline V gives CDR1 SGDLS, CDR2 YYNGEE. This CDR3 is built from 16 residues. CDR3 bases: TGTGCCAGCAGCCCCCGCCCCTACTCCTATAATTCACCCCTCCACTTT. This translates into CASSPRPYSYNSPLHF.

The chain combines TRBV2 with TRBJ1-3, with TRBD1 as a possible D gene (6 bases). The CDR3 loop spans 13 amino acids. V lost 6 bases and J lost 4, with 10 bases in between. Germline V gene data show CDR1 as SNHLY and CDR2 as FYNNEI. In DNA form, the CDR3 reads TGTGCCAGCAGGCAGGGGATCGGAAACACCATATATTTT. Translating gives CASRQGIGNTIYF.

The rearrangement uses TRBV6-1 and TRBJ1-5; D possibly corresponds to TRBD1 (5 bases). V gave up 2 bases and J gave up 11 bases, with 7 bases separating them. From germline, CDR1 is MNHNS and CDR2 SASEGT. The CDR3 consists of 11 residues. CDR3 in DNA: TGTGCCAGCAGTGAATCAGGGTCCCAGCATTTT. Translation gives CASSESGSQHF.

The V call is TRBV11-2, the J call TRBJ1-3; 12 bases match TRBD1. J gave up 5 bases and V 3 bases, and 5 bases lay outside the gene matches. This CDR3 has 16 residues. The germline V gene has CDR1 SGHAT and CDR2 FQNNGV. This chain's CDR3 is CASSLGDRGLRNTIYF. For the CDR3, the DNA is TGTGCCAGCAGCTTGGGGGACAGGGGGCTTCGAAACACCATATATTTT.

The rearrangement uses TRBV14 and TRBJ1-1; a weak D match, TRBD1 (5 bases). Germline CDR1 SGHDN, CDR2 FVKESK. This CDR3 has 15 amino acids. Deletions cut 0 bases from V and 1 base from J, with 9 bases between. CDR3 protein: CASSQEGARNTEAFF. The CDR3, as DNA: TGTGCCAGCAGCCAAGAAGGGGCTCGGAACACTGAAGCTTTCTTT.

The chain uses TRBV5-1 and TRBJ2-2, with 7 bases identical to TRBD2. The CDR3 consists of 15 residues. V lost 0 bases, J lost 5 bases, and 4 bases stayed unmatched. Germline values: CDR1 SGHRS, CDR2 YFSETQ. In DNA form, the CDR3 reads TGCGCCAGCAGCTTGGGGGACTACTCGACCGGGGAGCTGTTTTTT. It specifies CASSLGDYSTGELFF. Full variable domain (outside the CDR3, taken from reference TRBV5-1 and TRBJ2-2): KAGVTQTPRYLIKTRGQQVTLSCSPISGHRSVSWYQQTPGQGLQFLFEYFSETQRNKGNFPGRFSGRQFSNSRSEMNVSTLELGDSALYLCASSLGDYSTGELFFGEGSRLTVL.

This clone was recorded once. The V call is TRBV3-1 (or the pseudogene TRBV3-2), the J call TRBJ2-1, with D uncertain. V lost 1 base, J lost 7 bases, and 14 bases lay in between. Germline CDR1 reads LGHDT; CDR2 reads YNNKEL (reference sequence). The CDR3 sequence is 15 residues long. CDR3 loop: CASSQVILLQNEQFF. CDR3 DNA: TGTGCCAGCAGCCAAGTGATTCTCCTCCAGAATGAGCAGTTCTTC.

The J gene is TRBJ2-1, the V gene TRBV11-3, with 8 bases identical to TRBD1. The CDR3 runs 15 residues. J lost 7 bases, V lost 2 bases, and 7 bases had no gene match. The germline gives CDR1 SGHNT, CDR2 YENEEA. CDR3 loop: CASSLSDRGKNEQFF. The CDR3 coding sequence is TGTGCCAGCAGCTTAAGTGACAGGGGTAAGAATGAGCAGTTCTTC.

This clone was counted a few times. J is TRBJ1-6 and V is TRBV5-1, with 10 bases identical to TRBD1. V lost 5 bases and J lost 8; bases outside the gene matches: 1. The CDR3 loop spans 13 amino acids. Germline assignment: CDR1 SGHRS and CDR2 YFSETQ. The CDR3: CASRTGGDSPLHF. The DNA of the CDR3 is TGCGCCAGCAGGACAGGGGGCGATTCACCCCTCCACTTT.

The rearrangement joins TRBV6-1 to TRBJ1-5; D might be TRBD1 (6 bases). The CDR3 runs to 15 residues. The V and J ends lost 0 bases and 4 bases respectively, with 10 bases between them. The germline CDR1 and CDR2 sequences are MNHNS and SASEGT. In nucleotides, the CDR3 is TGTGCCAGCAGTGAAGCAGTGAGGGGGAATCAGCCCCAGCATTTT. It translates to CASSEAVRGNQPQHF.

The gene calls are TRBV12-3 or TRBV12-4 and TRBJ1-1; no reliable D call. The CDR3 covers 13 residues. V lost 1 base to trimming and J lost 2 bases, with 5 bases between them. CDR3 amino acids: CASSLVLNTEAFF. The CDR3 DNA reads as TGTGCCAGCAGTTTAGTTCTTAACACTGAAGCTTTCTTT.

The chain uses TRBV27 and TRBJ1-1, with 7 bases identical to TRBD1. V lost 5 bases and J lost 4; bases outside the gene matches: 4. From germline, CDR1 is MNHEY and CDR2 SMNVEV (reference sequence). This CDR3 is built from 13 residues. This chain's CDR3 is CASSQSGGTEAFF. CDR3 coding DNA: TGTGCCAGCAGTCAGTCAGGGGGCACTGAAGCTTTCTTT.

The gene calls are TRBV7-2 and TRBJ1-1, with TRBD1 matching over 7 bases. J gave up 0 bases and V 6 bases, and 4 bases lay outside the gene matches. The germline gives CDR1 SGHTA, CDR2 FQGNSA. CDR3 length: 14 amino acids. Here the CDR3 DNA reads TGTGCCAGCAGGTCTGGGACAGTGAACACTGAAGCTTTCTTT. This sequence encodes CASRSGTVNTEAFF.

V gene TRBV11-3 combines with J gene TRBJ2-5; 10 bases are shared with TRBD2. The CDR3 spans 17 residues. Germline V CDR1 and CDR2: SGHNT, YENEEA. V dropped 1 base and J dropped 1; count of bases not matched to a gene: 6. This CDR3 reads CASSLGRAGGRQETQYF. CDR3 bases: TGTGCCAGCAGCTTAGGTCGAGCGGGGGGGCGCCAAGAGACCCAGTACTTC.

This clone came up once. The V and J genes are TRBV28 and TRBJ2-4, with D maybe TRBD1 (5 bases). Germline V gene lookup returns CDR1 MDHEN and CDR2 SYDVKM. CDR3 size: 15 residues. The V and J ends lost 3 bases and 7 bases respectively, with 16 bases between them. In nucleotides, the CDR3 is TGTGCCAGCAGTTTTTCAGGGAACTTATTCAACATTCAGTACTTC. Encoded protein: CASSFSGNLFNIQYF.

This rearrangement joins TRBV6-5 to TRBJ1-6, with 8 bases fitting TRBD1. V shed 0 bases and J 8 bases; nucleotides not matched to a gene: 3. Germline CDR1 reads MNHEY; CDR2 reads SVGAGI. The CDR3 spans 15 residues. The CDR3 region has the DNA TGTGCCAGCAGTTACTCGGACAGGGTGGATTCACCCCTCCACTTT. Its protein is CASSYSDRVDSPLHF.

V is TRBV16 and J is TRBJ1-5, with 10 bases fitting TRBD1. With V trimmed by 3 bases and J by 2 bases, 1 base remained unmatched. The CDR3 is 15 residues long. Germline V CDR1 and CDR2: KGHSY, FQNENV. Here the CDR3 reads CASSHGTGGNQPQHF. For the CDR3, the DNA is TGTGCCAGCAGCCACGGGACAGGGGGCAATCAGCCCCAGCATTTT.

The CDR3 sequence: CASSYINEQFF. In nucleotides, the CDR3 is TGTGCCAGCAGCTACATAAATGAGCAGTTCTTC. The V and J genes are TRBV6-5 and TRBJ2-1; no definite D call. Between the trimmed V and J ends, which lost 6 bases and 7 bases, there was a span of 7 bases. Germline CDR1 is MNHEY and CDR2 is SVGAGI. The length of the CDR3 is 11 residues.

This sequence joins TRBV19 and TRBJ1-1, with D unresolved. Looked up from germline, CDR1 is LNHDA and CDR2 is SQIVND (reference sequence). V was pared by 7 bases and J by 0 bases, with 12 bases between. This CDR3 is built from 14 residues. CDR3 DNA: TGTGCCAGTATGGGGAGGCAAATGAACACTGAAGCTTTCTTT. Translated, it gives CASMGRQMNTEAFF.

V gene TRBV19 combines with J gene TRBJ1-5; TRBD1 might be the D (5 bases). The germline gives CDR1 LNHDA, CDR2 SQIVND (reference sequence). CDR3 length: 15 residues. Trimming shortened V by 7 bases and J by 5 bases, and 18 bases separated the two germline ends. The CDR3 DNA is TGTGCCAGTACCCCGACGCGCGGGGCCCATCAGCCCCAGCATTTT. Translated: CASTPTRGAHQPQHF.

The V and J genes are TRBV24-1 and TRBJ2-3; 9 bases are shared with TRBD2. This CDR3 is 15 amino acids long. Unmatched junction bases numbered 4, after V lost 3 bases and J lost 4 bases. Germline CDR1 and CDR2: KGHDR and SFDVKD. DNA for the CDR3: TGTGCCACCAGTGATATGCGGGGGGGAGCAGATACGCAGTATTTT. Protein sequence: CATSDMRGGADTQYF.

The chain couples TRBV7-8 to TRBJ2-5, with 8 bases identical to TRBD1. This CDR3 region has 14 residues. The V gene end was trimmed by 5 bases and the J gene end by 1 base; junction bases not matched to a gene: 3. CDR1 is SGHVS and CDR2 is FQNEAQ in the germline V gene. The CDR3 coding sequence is TGTGCCAGCAGCCTGACAGGGGCCCAAGAGACCCAGTACTTC. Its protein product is CASSLTGAQETQYF.

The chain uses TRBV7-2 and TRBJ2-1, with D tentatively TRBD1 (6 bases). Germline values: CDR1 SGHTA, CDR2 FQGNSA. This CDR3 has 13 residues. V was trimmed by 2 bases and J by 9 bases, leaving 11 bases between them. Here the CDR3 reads CASSLPGVVEQFF. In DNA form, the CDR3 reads TGTGCCAGCAGCTTACCAGGGGTCGTTGAGCAGTTCTTC.

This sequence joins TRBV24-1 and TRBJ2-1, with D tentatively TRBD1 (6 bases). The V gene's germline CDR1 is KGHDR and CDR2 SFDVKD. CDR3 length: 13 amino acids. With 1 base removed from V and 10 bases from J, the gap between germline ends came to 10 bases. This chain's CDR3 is CATSDLRQGEQFF. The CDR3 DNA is TGTGCCACCAGTGATTTACGCCAGGGGGAGCAGTTCTTC.

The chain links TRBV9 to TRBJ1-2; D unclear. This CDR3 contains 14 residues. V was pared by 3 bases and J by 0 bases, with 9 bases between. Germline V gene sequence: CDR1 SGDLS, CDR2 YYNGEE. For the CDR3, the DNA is TGTGCCAGCAGCGACAGTTTAGCTAACTATGGCTACACCTTC. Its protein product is CASSDSLANYGYTF.